The clone carrying this TCR beta chain was counted between two and nine times. Germline V lookup: CDR1 SGHVS, CDR2 FNYEAQ. The CDR3 covers 16 residues. Germline trimming cut 5 bases from V and 4 bases from J; bases unmatched to any gene: 12. This sample was taken from a study of molecular identifiers for immune sequencing clone quantification. In TCRdb, the PCR reads were re-called with MiXCR into one record per CDR3 protein. The sample carries a few hundred thousand distinct CDR3 sequences, about 20% recorded once. This clonotype originated in a human donor in good health. Some libraries in this study had Jurkat cell RNA spiked in. The rearrangement uses TRBV7-6 and TRBJ2-7; TRBD1 agrees at 9 bases. The sequenced sample consisted of naive CD8+ T cells from blood, with Jurkat cell RNA spiked in. Subset of the sample: FACS-sorted CD8+CD4-CCR7+CD45RA+ naive T cells. Written as DNA, the CDR3 is TGTGCCAGCAGCCAAAGAACAGGGGGCTTGCTGTACGAGCAGTACTTC. It is translated as CASSQRTGGLLYEQYF. Full variable domain (missing parts from reference TRBV7-6 and TRBJ2-7): GAGVSQSPRYKVTKRGQDVALRCDPISGHVSLYWYRQALGQGPEFLTYFNYEAQQDKSGLPNDRFSAERPEGSISTLTIQRTEQRDSAMYRCASSQRTGGLLYEQYFGPGTRLTVT.